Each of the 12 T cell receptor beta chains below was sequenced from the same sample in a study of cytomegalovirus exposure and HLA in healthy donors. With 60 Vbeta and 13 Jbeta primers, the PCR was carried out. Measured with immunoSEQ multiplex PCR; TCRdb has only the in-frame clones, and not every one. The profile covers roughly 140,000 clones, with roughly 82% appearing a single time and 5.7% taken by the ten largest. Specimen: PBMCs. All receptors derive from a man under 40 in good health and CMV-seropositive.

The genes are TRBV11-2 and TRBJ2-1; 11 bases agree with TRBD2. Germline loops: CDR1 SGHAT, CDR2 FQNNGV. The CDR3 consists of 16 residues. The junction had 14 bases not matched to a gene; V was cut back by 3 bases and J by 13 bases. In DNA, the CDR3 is TGTGCCAGCAGCTTCCGGAGTCTAGCGGGAGGTTCGGGACAGTTCTTC. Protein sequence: CASSFRSLAGGSGQFF.

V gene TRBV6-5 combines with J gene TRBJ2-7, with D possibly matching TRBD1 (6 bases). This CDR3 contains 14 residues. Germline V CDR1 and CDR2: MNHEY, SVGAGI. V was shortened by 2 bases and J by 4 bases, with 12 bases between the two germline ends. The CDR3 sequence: CASSYRTAHYEQYF. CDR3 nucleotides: TGTGCCAGCAGTTACCGGACAGCCCATTACGAGCAGTACTTC.

The CDR3 DNA reads as TGTGCCAGCAGTCGAGGGTCGAACACCGGGGAGCTGTTTTTT. Protein product: CASSRGSNTGELFF. The chain uses TRBV6-5 and TRBJ2-2, with D perhaps matching TRBD2 (5 bases). V shed 5 bases and J shed 0 bases, with 7 bases lying between them. The CDR3 spans 14 residues. CDR1 is MNHEY, CDR2 SVGAGI, per germline.

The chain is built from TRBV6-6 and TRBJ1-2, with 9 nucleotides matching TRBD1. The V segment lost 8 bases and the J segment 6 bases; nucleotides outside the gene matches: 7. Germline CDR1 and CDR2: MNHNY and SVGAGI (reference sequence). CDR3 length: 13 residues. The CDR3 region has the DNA TGTGCCAGCCGGACAGGGGATATTCATGGCTACACCTTC. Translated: CASRTGDIHGYTF.

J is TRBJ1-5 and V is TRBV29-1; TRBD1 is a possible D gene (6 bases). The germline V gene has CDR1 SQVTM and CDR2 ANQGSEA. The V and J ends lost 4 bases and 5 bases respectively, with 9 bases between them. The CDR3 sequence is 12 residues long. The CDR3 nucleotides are TGCAGCGTTGGGGGGGGCTATCAGCCCCAGCATTTT. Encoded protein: CSVGGGYQPQHF.

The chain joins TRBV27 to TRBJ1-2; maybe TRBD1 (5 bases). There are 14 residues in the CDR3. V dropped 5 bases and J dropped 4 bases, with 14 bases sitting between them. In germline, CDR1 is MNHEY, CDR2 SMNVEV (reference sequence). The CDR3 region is CASSPGLQLYGYTF. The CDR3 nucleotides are TGTGCCAGCAGTCCGGGACTCCAACTCTATGGCTACACCTTC.

In DNA, the CDR3 is TGTGCCAGCAGCTTGCTCCCAAGGGGGCATAATGGCTACACCTTC. It translates to CASSLLPRGHNGYTF. This sequence joins TRBV5-5 and TRBJ1-2; 7 bases are shared with TRBD1. CDR3 length equals 15 residues. V lost 1 base, J lost 6 bases, and 9 bases stayed unmatched. In germline, CDR1 is SGHKS, CDR2 YYEKEE (reference sequence).

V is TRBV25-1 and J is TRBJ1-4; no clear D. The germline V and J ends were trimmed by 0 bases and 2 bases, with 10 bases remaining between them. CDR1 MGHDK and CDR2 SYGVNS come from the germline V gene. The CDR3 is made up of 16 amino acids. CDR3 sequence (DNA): TGTGCCAGCAGTGAATATGGAACGGGTACTAATGAAAAACTGTTTTTT. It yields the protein CASSEYGTGTNEKLFF.

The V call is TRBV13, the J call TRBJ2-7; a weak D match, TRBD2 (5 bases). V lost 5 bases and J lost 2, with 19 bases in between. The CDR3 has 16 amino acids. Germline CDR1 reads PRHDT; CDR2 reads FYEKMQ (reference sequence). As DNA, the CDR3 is TGTGCCAGCAGCACCCAGCTCGGGATCAACGCCTACGAGCAGTACTTC. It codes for CASSTQLGINAYEQYF.

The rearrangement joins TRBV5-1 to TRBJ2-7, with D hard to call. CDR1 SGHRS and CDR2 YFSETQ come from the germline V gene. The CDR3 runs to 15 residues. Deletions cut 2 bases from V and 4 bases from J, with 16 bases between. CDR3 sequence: CASSLVRGATYEQYF. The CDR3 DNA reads TGCGCCAGCAGCTTAGTTCGCGGAGCCACATACGAGCAGTACTTC. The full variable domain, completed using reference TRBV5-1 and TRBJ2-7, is KAGVTQTPRYLIKTRGQQVTLSCSPISGHRSVSWYQQTPGQGLQFLFEYFSETQRNKGNFPGRFSGRQFSNSRSEMNVSTLELGDSALYLCASSLVRGATYEQYFGPGTRLTVT.

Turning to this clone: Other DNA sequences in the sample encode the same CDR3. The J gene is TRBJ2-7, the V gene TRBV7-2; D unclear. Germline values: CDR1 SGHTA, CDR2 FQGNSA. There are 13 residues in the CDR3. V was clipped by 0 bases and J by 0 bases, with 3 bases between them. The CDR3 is CASSLASSYEQYF. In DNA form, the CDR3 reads TGTGCCAGCAGCTTAGCCAGCTCCTACGAGCAGTACTTC.

This chain's CDR3 is CASSFLPGQGRHEQYF. CDR3 coding DNA: TGTGCCAGCAGTTTTCTCCCGGGACAGGGGCGCCACGAGCAGTACTTC. The chain is built from TRBV27 and TRBJ2-7; 10 bases line up with TRBD1. J gave up 5 bases and V 3 bases, and 10 bases lay outside the gene matches. Germline CDR1 MNHEY, CDR2 SMNVEV (reference sequence). CDR3 length: 16 amino acids.